This T cell receptor (beta chain) was captured by sequencing in a study of Graves' ophthalmopathy and Graves' hyperthyroidism. Study results and caveats: Between ophthalmopathy and stable hyperthyroidism, a 13-signature model drew a separation with about 88% sensitivity and around 80% specificity.

For repertoire sequencing, the TCR beta CDR3 regions were amplified from RNA transcripts. HTBI primers served in a first-round RT-PCR, which a second-round multiplex PCR followed. TCRdb redid the calling of the multiplex PCR reads with MiXCR, one entry per CDR3 protein. Of hundreds of thousands of distinct CDR3 sequences in the sample, about 20% are singletons; the top ten hold 7.1%. The V end was cut by 3 bases, the J end by 13 bases, with 13 bases between. The CDR3 covers 12 residues. Germline CDR1 and CDR2: DFQATT and SNEGSKA (reference sequence). This clonotype has ten or more counts. Antigen unknown.

This chain links TRBV20-1 with TRBJ1-6; unclear D gene. This receptor was identified in a woman aged 18-29 years with stable Graves' hyperthyroidism. Some clones in this sample may be carry-over from other donors' samples. Sequencing was carried out using peripheral blood. The CDR3 nucleotides are TGCAGTGCTAGGCGGTCGGGGAATCCCCTCCACTTT. It codes for CSARRSGNPLHF.